The 10 T cell receptor beta chains below come from one sample, sequenced in a study of response to subunit inactivated influenza vaccine. TCRdb used MiXCR to reprocess the RT-PCR reads, holding one entry per CDR3 protein. The sample consists of hundreds of thousands of distinct CDR3 sequences, about 18% of them appearing once. This specimen was PBMCs from blood, taken 4 to 6 days after vaccination. The receptors derive from a man in his fifties or sixties who received an inactivated influenza vaccine.

The chain employs TRBV11-2 and TRBJ2-1, with TRBD2 matching over 10 bases. J gave up 7 bases and V 5 bases, and 8 bases lay outside the gene matches. Germline assignment: CDR1 SGHAT and CDR2 FQNNGV. The CDR3 totals 15 residues. CDR3 in amino acids: CASSASGRANNEQFF. DNA of the CDR3: TGTGCCAGCAGCGCCAGCGGGAGGGCCAATAATGAGCAGTTCTTC.

Here the CDR3 reads CASSFTGLFNQPQHF. DNA for the CDR3: TGTGCCAGCAGTTTTACAGGGCTGTTTAATCAGCCCCAGCATTTT. This chain joins TRBV28 and TRBJ1-5, with D perhaps TRBD1 (6 bases). The CDR3 has 15 amino acids. V gave up 3 bases and J gave up 4 bases, with 13 bases separating them. Germline V gene data show CDR1 as MDHEN and CDR2 as SYDVKM.

The chain links TRBV24-1 to TRBJ1-2; no clear D gene. Germline loops: CDR1 KGHDR, CDR2 SFDVKD. V was shortened by 0 bases and J by 6 bases, with 7 bases between the two germline ends. This CDR3 contains 13 residues. CDR3 residues: CATSDLTEDGYTF. CDR3 in DNA: TGTGCCACCAGTGATTTGACCGAGGATGGCTACACCTTC.

The rearrangement joins TRBV12-3 or TRBV12-4 to TRBJ2-1; D not resolved. The length of the CDR3 is 15 residues. Between the trimmed V and J ends, which lost 5 bases and 8 bases, there was a span of 19 bases. CDR3 in amino acids: CASSPLLDYEDEQFF. The CDR3 nucleotides are TGTGCCAGCAGTCCCCTACTCGATTACGAGGATGAGCAGTTCTTC.

This clonotype came up a few times. The V and J genes are TRBV5-1 and TRBJ2-1, with D possibly called TRBD1 or TRBD2 (5 bases each). V was cut by 0 bases and J by 5 bases, with 12 bases left in between. This CDR3 is 15 amino acids long. Germline assignment: CDR1 SGHRS and CDR2 YFSETQ. The CDR3 loop reads CASSLAGALNNEQFF. The CDR3 DNA reads as TGCGCCAGCAGCTTGGCCGGGGCACTTAACAATGAGCAGTTCTTC.

This clonotype was counted ten times or more. CDR3 protein: CASSGGGVGTDTQYF. CDR3 nucleotide sequence: TGTGCCAGCAGCGGGGGGGGAGTGGGCACAGATACGCAGTATTTT. This sequence joins TRBV28 and TRBJ2-3, with 8 nucleotides matching TRBD2. V shed 6 bases and J 1 base; nucleotides not matched to a gene: 6. The CDR3 consists of 15 residues. Per the germline V gene, CDR1 is MDHEN and CDR2 is SYDVKM.

This clonotype was found a few times. Here the CDR3 reads CSASRAITSYNSPLHF. The CDR3 DNA follows: TGCAGTGCTAGTAGGGCCATCACCTCGTATAATTCACCCCTCCACTTT. The J gene is TRBJ1-6, the V gene TRBV20-1; D unresolved. V lost 3 bases and J lost 4, with 16 bases in between. Germline CDR1 reads DFQATT; CDR2 reads SNEGSKA (reference sequence). This CDR3 is built from 16 residues.

This clonotype appeared a few times. This chain connects TRBV24-1 to TRBJ1-1, with no clear D. CDR3 length: 13 amino acids. Germline V CDR1 and CDR2: KGHDR, SFDVKD. The germline V and J ends were trimmed by 0 bases and 5 bases, with 6 bases remaining between them. CDR3: CATSDLLGTEAFF. In DNA, the CDR3 is TGTGCCACCAGTGATTTGTTAGGAACTGAAGCTTTCTTT.

The gene calls are TRBV4-2 and TRBJ1-5, with a possible D match to TRBD1 (5 bases). Per the germline V gene, CDR1 is LGHNA and CDR2 is YNFKEQ. The CDR3 is made up of 15 amino acids. The V end was cut by 0 bases, the J end by 6 bases, with 12 bases between. This chain's CDR3 is CASSQDWQGGQPQHF. The CDR3 DNA reads TGTGCCAGCAGCCAAGATTGGCAGGGCGGTCAGCCCCAGCATTTT.

This clonotype was observed at least ten times. J is TRBJ2-7 and V is TRBV29-1; unclear D gene. Germline values: CDR1 SQVTM, CDR2 ANQGSEA. V was shortened by 7 bases and J by 1 base, with 8 bases between the two germline ends. The CDR3 totals 11 residues. The CDR3 loop is CSGQESYEQYF. The CDR3 nucleotides read TGCAGCGGGCAGGAGTCCTACGAGCAGTACTTC.